This T cell receptor (beta chain) was sequenced during a study of T cells in Graves' hyperthyroidism and ophthalmopathy. The germline V gene encodes CDR1 DFQATT and CDR2 SNEGSKA (reference sequence). V trimming: 6 bases; J trimming: 4 bases; junction bases outside the gene matches: 10. The CDR3 runs 14 residues. Amplification yielded TCR beta CDR3 regions, with RNA transcripts as the source. In the first-round RT-PCR of the TCR CDR3, the HTBI primer set was used. TCRdb re-called the multiplex PCR reads through MiXCR, storing one row per CDR3 protein. The profile shows under 450,000 distinct CDR3 sequences, 15% to 19% of them singletons. Ten or more counts support this clonotype.

The sequencing sample was made of blood. The clonotype originates from a woman aged 18-30 years with Graves' hyperthyroidism. The V call is TRBV20-1, the J call TRBJ2-7, with TRBD2 matching 9 bases. CDR3 sequence: CSAPPGTSIYEQYF. Written as DNA, the CDR3 is TGCAGTGCGCCCCCCGGGACTAGCATTTACGAGCAGTACTTC.